A single TCR beta chain is shown here with its context. Which antigen it targets is not known. No much larger clone exists at a distance of one base, and base qualities are not known. Inclusive of the bounding cysteine and phenylalanine, the CDR3 is 11 residues long. CDR3 DNA only is kept here, 33 bases in frame from base 1. The germline V gene (reference sequence) gives CDR1 as DFQATT and CDR2 as SNEGSKA. V loses 3 bases, J loses 7 bases, and the germline ends lie 9 bases apart. Patients with a history of autoimmune disease or receiving systemic immunosuppression were excluded from the trial. In every dose cohort, peripheral blood was drawn for TCR sequencing at baseline, cycle 4 day 1, and cycle 7 day 1. The samples were taken from a phase I, first-in-human, multicenter, open-label dose-escalation trial of ivuxolimab. Adults with locally advanced or metastatic melanoma, renal cell, hepatocellular, or head and neck squamous cell carcinoma were enrolled in the trial. CD4+ and CD8+ T cells were sorted separately from peripheral blood before TCR sequencing.

Genomic DNA was extracted from sorted cells for sequencing of the TCRbeta CDR3 region. The immunoSEQ Assay was used for sequencing of TCRbeta CDR3 regions. Held by TCRdb, this immuneACCESS table contains in-frame sequences only and omits some clones. Under half of the omission traces to an unresolved V gene where checked; the cause of the rest is unknown. Present in this sample are fewer than 45,000 clones, 80% to 90% of which were seen just once. The biggest ten clones account for more than 2% of the sample. The data stem from a study of OX40 agonist ivuxolimab in advanced cancers. Regarding the research as a whole: Ivuxolimab was an agonistic, fully human IgG2 monoclonal antibody directed against OX40 (CD134), a costimulatory receptor. Intravenous ivuxolimab was administered to patients every 2 weeks at six dose levels: 0.01, 0.1, 0.3, 1.5, 3 and 10 mg/kg. Among the roughly 54 dose-escalation patients, some 19 had hepatocellular carcinoma, approximately 15 melanoma, 9 renal cell carcinoma and 9 head and neck cancer. In the dose-escalation cohort, roughly four fifths of patients were male, and the mean age was about 55 years, with a range of about 23 to 80. Prior anti-PD-1, anti-PD-L1 or anti-CTLA-4 therapy was permitted, and less than 45% of dose-escalation patients had received checkpoint inhibitors. Partial responses occurred in three dose-escalation patients: two with cutaneous melanoma and one with hepatocellular carcinoma. Peripheral TCRbeta sequencing aimed to test whether ivuxolimab altered TCR sequence diversity and caused clonal T-cell expansion. The paper describes the monotherapy dose-escalation part (N = 52 patients) of the phase I trial of ivuxolimab. Points the paper makes about the study in general: In partial responders in the 0.1-3.0 mg/kg groups, normalized peripheral clonal expansion was found to be among the lowest, especially among CD8+ T cells. After ivuxolimab, expanded clones were on average more numerous among CD8+ T cells than among CD4+ T cells. Which antigens the clonally expanded peripheral T cells were specific for was not determined. Low levels of normalized T-cell clonal expansion were also shown by some nonresponding patients. At doses of 0.1 to 3.0 mg/kg, clonal expansion of both CD4+ and CD8+ blood T cells was observed from baseline to week 6.

The sequence derives from an adult with an advanced solid tumor such as melanoma, head and neck, liver or kidney cancer. Recombination linked TRBV20-1 to TRBJ1-2, with the D gene not clear enough to name. The specimen comprised CD4+ or CD8+ T cells sorted from blood, sampled in a trial of the OX40 agonist ivuxolimab. The CDR3 sequence is CSASVGRGYTF. The DNA sequence is given as TGCAGTGCTAGTGTCGGGCGTGGCTACACCTTC.